The 24 T cell receptor beta chains presented below share a single source sample, sequenced in a study of cytomegalovirus exposure and HLA in healthy donors. Primers included in the PCR were 60 Vbeta and 13 Jbeta primers. Sequenced by immunoSEQ multiplex PCR; TCRdb stores in-frame clones only, minus some. The sample yields some 150,000 clones, around 79% seen once. The specimen was PBMCs. These receptor sequences come from a man between 18 and 35 years old in good health and CMV-seronegative.

The gene calls are TRBV7-2 and TRBJ1-6; the D is unclear. V shed 3 bases and J shed 7 bases, with 10 bases lying between them. Germline CDR1 is SGHTA and CDR2 is FQGNSA. The CDR3 consists of 14 residues. CDR3 protein: CASSFSHGNSPLHF. DNA of the CDR3: TGTGCCAGCAGCTTCTCACACGGGAATTCACCCCTCCACTTT.

The chain joins TRBV18 to TRBJ2-3; weak D call: TRBD2 (5 bases). V dropped 4 bases and J dropped 1 base, with 12 bases sitting between them. The CDR3 covers 15 residues. Germline V lookup: CDR1 KGHSH, CDR2 LQKENI. This CDR3 reads CASSLVAGGTDTQYF. CDR3 bases: TGTGCCAGCTCACTTGTAGCCGGGGGCACAGATACGCAGTATTTT.

The gene calls are TRBV14 and TRBJ2-6; 9 bases map to TRBD1. Unmatched junction bases numbered 9, after V lost 0 bases and J lost 0 bases. CDR3 length equals 20 residues. In germline, CDR1 is SGHDN, CDR2 FVKESK. The CDR3 region has the DNA TGTGCCAGCAGCCAAGAGTTAGGGACAGGGCCCTTCTCTGGGGCCAACGTCCTGACTTTC. This encodes CASSQELGTGPFSGANVLTF.

This chain uses TRBV19 with TRBJ1-1; D not certain. V was trimmed by 3 bases and J by 7 bases, leaving 30 bases between them. The CDR3 runs 19 residues. Germline lookup yields CDR1 LNHDA and CDR2 SQIVND (reference sequence). The CDR3 spells CASSIVGVEVGGSKDEAFF. The CDR3 nucleotides are TGTGCCAGTAGTATCGTCGGTGTGGAGGTTGGAGGCAGTAAGGATGAAGCTTTCTTT. The full variable domain, with the rest looked up from reference TRBV19 and TRBJ1-1, is DGGITQSPKYLFRKEGQNVTLSCEQNLNHDAMYWYRQDPGQGLRLIYYSQIVNDFQKGDIAEGYSVSREKKESFPLTVTSAQKNPTAFYLCASSIVGVEVGGSKDEAFFGQGTRLTVV.

The rearrangement links TRBV11-2 to TRBJ2-5; D possibly corresponds to TRBD2 (6 bases). Germline V gene sequence: CDR1 SGHAT, CDR2 FQNNGV. The CDR3 consists of 11 residues. V was pared by 7 bases and J by 7 bases, with 10 bases between. Written as DNA, the CDR3 is TGTGCCAGCACCTTCGGGGGGACCCAGTACTTC. As protein: CASTFGGTQYF.

This chain uses TRBV10-2 with TRBJ2-3; TRBD2 aligns across 8 bases. The CDR3 spans 14 residues. Germline V gives CDR1 WSHSY, CDR2 SAAADI. V was clipped by 7 bases and J by 0 bases; unmatched bases: 3. The CDR3 region has the DNA TGCGCCAGCACCAGCGGGGGCAGCACAGATACGCAGTATTTT. It is translated as CASTSGGSTDTQYF.

The V gene is TRBV6-1, the J gene TRBJ1-6; D unresolved. CDR1 and CDR2 from the germline V gene are MNHNS and SASEGT. Between the trimmed V and J ends, which lost 4 bases and 1 base, there was a span of 8 bases. The CDR3 runs 15 residues. This CDR3 reads CASSAERSYNSPLHF. In DNA form, the CDR3 reads TGTGCCAGCAGTGCAGAGCGTTCCTATAATTCACCCCTCCACTTT.

The table lists this clone with a few counts. This chain uses TRBV4-1 with TRBJ2-7; 7 bases align to TRBD1. There are 15 residues in the CDR3. V lost 0 bases to trimming and J lost 3 bases; unmatched junction nucleotides: 5. The V gene's germline CDR1 is MGHRA and CDR2 YSYEKL. The CDR3 region is CASSQDLNRGYEQYF. DNA of the CDR3: TGCGCCAGCAGCCAAGATCTAAACAGGGGCTACGAGCAGTACTTC.

V and J are TRBV6-1 and TRBJ2-5, with 7 bases matching TRBD2. Trimming took 1 base from V and 4 from J; bases not matched to a gene: 9. Per germline, CDR1 MNHNS and CDR2 SASEGT. The CDR3 extends over 16 amino acids. CDR3 amino acids: CASSEDVAGPLETQYF. Written as DNA, the CDR3 is TGTGCCAGCAGTGAAGATGTAGCGGGCCCTTTAGAGACCCAGTACTTC.

The chain carries TRBV6-4 and TRBJ1-2; 10 nucleotides agree with TRBD1. The CDR3 has 13 amino acids. Trimming at V came to 4 bases and at J to 4 bases, leaving 0 bases not matched to a gene. The V gene's germline CDR1 is MRHNA and CDR2 SNTAGT. The CDR3: CASSGTGGYGYTF. The CDR3 DNA reads as TGTGCCAGCAGTGGGACAGGGGGCTATGGCTACACCTTC.

The V call is TRBV14, the J call TRBJ2-7; tentative D call: TRBD1 (5 bases). Per the germline V gene, CDR1 is SGHDN and CDR2 is FVKESK. V lost 4 bases to trimming and J lost 3 bases, with 13 bases between them. The CDR3 sequence is 14 residues long. CDR3 in amino acids: CASSPQDILYEQYF. CDR3 sequence (DNA): TGTGCCAGCAGCCCACAGGACATCCTCTACGAGCAGTACTTC. The full variable domain, rest sourced from reference TRBV14 and TRBJ2-7, is EAGVTQFPSHSVIEKGQTVTLRCDPISGHDNLYWYRRVMGKEIKFLLHFVKESKQDESGMPNNRFLAERTGGTYSTLKVQPAELEDSGVYFCASSPQDILYEQYFGPGTRLTVT.

The chain joins TRBV18 to TRBJ2-5, with 12 bases fitting TRBD2. The trim removed 3 bases at V and 4 bases at J, leaving 3 bases unmatched. The CDR3 runs to 15 residues. The germline gives CDR1 KGHSH, CDR2 LQKENI. The CDR3 DNA follows: TGTGCCAGCTCACCCCCGGGACTAGCGGGAGAGACCCAGTACTTC. It is translated as CASSPPGLAGETQYF.

The chain has TRBV29-1 and TRBJ2-5; D may be TRBD2 (6 bases). Deletions cut 4 bases from V and 0 bases from J, with 18 bases between. The CDR3 runs to 16 residues. Per germline, CDR1 SQVTM and CDR2 ANQGSEA. The CDR3 coding sequence is TGCAGCGTTGGGGGAAATGCGGGGAGGCACCAAGAGACCCAGTACTTC. Its protein is CSVGGNAGRHQETQYF.

This chain connects TRBV11-2 to TRBJ1-2, with D tentatively TRBD1 (6 bases). Trimming removed 2 bases at V and 0 bases at J, with 10 bases between. The CDR3 runs 15 residues. CDR1 SGHAT and CDR2 FQNNGV come from the germline V gene. The CDR3 here is CASSLFGGANYGYTF. In nucleotides, the CDR3 is TGTGCCAGCAGCTTATTTGGGGGCGCTAACTATGGCTACACCTTC.

The CDR3 here is CASRDPSGQGIQYF. Here the CDR3 DNA reads TGTGCCAGCAGGGATCCCTCAGGACAGGGTATCCAGTACTTC. The V call is TRBV28, the J call TRBJ2-5; 8 nucleotides align to TRBD1. Trimming took 6 bases from V and 10 from J; bases not matched to a gene: 13. This CDR3 region has 14 residues. Germline lookup yields CDR1 MDHEN and CDR2 SYDVKM. Variable domain in full (rest from reference TRBV28 and TRBJ2-5): DVKVTQSSRYLVKRTGEKVFLECVQDMDHENMFWYRQDPGLGLRLIYFSYDVKMKEKGDIPEGYSVSREKKERFSLILESASTNQTSMYLCASRDPSGQGIQYFGPGTRLLVL.

This chain uses TRBV27 with TRBJ2-5; D ambiguous. CDR1 MNHEY and CDR2 SMNVEV come from the germline V gene (reference sequence). CDR3 length equals 14 residues. Trimming removed 4 bases from V and 7 bases from J, with 16 bases in between. In DNA, the CDR3 is TGTGCCAGCAGTTACTACAAAGCGTCTGCGACCCAGTACTTC. Protein sequence: CASSYYKASATQYF.

V and J are TRBV27 and TRBJ2-4; no definite D call. Germline V gives CDR1 MNHEY, CDR2 SMNVEV (reference sequence). Between the trimmed V and J ends, which lost 5 bases and 4 bases, there was a span of 15 bases. This CDR3 is built from 15 residues. CDR3 in amino acids: CASSPNIAVKNIQYF. In DNA, the CDR3 is TGTGCCAGCAGTCCAAATATCGCAGTAAAAAACATTCAGTACTTC.

This chain links TRBV4-3 with TRBJ2-6; no clear D. The V and J ends lost 0 bases and 2 bases respectively, with 17 bases between them. There are 19 residues in the CDR3. The germline CDR1 and CDR2 sequences are LGHNA and YSLEER. The CDR3 DNA reads TGCGCCAGCAGCCAAGATGTCGTAACAGTAGGTGCTGGGGCCAACGTCCTGACTTTC. It is translated as CASSQDVVTVGAGANVLTF.

This chain uses TRBV6-5 with TRBJ2-2, with D perhaps matching TRBD2 (5 bases). Trimming stripped 5 bases from V and 2 bases from J, with 6 bases between. From germline, CDR1 is MNHEY and CDR2 SVGAGI. The length of the CDR3 is 13 residues. CDR3 residues: CASSRTNTGELFF. CDR3 DNA sequence: TGTGCCAGCAGTCGGACTAACACCGGGGAGCTGTTTTTT.

This chain connects TRBV13 to TRBJ2-2, with D unresolved. There are 13 residues in the CDR3. Looked up from germline, CDR1 is PRHDT and CDR2 is FYEKMQ (reference sequence). Trimming removed 0 bases from V and 5 bases from J, with 4 bases in between. The CDR3 DNA reads as TGTGCCAGCAGCTTAGGTTCGACCGGGGAGCTGTTTTTT. Translated, it gives CASSLGSTGELFF.

Comment on this clone: Other DNA sequences within the sample encode an identical CDR3. The chain combines TRBV18 with TRBJ1-3; 7 bases are shared with TRBD1. The CDR3 is 15 residues long. The germline gives CDR1 KGHSH, CDR2 LQKENI. Trimming took 3 bases from V and 0 from J; bases not matched to a gene: 2. The CDR3 nucleotides read TGTGCCAGCTCACCCAGGACAGGCTCTGGAAACACCATATATTTT. Amino acid sequence: CASSPRTGSGNTIYF.

Of note for this clone: The same CDR3 can be traced to other DNA sequences in this sample. V and J are TRBV7-9 and TRBJ2-5; TRBD2 agrees at 7 bases. The J segment lost 10 bases and the V segment lost 4 bases, leaving 18 bases of the junction unmatched. There are 16 residues in the CDR3. Germline CDR1 SEHNR, CDR2 FQNEAQ (reference sequence). The CDR3 coding sequence is TGTGCCAGCAGCTATCATTCGCTGCGGGGGAGCAGCAACCAGTACTTC. Translation gives CASSYHSLRGSSNQYF. Based on the CDR3 plus reference TRBV7-9 and TRBJ2-5, the full variable domain is DTGVSQNPRHKITKRGQNVTFRCDPISEHNRLYWYRQTLGQGPEFLTYFQNEAQLEKSRLLSDRFSAERPKGSFSTLEIQRTEQGDSAMYLCASSYHSLRGSSNQYFGPGTRLLVL.

By proportion, this clone is large. This sequence joins TRBV5-1 and TRBJ2-7; possibly TRBD1 for D (6 bases). CDR3 size: 16 residues. Trimming pared 2 bases from V and 4 bases from J, leaving 19 bases between. The germline CDR1 and CDR2 sequences are SGHRS and YFSETQ. CDR3 sequence reads: CASSFRLSGRGYEQYV. CDR3 nucleotide sequence: TGCGCCAGCAGCTTTCGGCTGTCGGGCAGGGGTTACGAGCAGTACGTC.

J is TRBJ2-7 and V is TRBV7-9; D might be TRBD2 (5 bases). V was shortened by 1 base and J by 7 bases, with 8 bases between the two germline ends. This CDR3 has 12 amino acids. Germline CDR1 reads SEHNR; CDR2 reads FQNEAQ (reference sequence). The CDR3: CASSLDRGEQYF. The CDR3 region has the DNA TGTGCCAGCAGCTTAGACCGGGGAGAGCAGTACTTC. The variable domain in full, with the rest retrieved from reference TRBV7-9 and TRBJ2-7, is DTGVSQNPRHKITKRGQNVTFRCDPISEHNRLYWYRQTLGQGPEFLTYFQNEAQLEKSRLLSDRFSAERPKGSFSTLEIQRTEQGDSAMYLCASSLDRGEQYFGPGTRLTVT.